This TCR beta chain was found in a study of T cell responses to AZD1222 COVID-19 vaccine. Study conclusions and caveats: Repertoires were collected only later (after the peak T cell response had occurred).

Germline values: CDR1 SGHRS, CDR2 YFSETQ. The CDR3 has 14 amino acids. V dropped 2 bases and J dropped 2 bases, with 11 bases sitting between them. Sequenced by immunoSEQ multiplex PCR; TCRdb stores in-frame clones only, minus some. The table includes roughly 110,000 clones, over 80% detected once. For this clone: The antigen is undetermined.

This chain uses TRBV5-1 with TRBJ2-7; possibly TRBD1 for D (5 bases). This sequence was found in an adult who received the AZD1222 COVID-19 vaccine. The sample in question was peripheral blood, obtained 28 days after the second AZD1222 dose. The CDR3 protein is CASSFGDSPYEQYF. The CDR3 DNA reads as TGCGCCAGCAGCTTTGGCGACAGTCCCTACGAGCAGTACTTC.